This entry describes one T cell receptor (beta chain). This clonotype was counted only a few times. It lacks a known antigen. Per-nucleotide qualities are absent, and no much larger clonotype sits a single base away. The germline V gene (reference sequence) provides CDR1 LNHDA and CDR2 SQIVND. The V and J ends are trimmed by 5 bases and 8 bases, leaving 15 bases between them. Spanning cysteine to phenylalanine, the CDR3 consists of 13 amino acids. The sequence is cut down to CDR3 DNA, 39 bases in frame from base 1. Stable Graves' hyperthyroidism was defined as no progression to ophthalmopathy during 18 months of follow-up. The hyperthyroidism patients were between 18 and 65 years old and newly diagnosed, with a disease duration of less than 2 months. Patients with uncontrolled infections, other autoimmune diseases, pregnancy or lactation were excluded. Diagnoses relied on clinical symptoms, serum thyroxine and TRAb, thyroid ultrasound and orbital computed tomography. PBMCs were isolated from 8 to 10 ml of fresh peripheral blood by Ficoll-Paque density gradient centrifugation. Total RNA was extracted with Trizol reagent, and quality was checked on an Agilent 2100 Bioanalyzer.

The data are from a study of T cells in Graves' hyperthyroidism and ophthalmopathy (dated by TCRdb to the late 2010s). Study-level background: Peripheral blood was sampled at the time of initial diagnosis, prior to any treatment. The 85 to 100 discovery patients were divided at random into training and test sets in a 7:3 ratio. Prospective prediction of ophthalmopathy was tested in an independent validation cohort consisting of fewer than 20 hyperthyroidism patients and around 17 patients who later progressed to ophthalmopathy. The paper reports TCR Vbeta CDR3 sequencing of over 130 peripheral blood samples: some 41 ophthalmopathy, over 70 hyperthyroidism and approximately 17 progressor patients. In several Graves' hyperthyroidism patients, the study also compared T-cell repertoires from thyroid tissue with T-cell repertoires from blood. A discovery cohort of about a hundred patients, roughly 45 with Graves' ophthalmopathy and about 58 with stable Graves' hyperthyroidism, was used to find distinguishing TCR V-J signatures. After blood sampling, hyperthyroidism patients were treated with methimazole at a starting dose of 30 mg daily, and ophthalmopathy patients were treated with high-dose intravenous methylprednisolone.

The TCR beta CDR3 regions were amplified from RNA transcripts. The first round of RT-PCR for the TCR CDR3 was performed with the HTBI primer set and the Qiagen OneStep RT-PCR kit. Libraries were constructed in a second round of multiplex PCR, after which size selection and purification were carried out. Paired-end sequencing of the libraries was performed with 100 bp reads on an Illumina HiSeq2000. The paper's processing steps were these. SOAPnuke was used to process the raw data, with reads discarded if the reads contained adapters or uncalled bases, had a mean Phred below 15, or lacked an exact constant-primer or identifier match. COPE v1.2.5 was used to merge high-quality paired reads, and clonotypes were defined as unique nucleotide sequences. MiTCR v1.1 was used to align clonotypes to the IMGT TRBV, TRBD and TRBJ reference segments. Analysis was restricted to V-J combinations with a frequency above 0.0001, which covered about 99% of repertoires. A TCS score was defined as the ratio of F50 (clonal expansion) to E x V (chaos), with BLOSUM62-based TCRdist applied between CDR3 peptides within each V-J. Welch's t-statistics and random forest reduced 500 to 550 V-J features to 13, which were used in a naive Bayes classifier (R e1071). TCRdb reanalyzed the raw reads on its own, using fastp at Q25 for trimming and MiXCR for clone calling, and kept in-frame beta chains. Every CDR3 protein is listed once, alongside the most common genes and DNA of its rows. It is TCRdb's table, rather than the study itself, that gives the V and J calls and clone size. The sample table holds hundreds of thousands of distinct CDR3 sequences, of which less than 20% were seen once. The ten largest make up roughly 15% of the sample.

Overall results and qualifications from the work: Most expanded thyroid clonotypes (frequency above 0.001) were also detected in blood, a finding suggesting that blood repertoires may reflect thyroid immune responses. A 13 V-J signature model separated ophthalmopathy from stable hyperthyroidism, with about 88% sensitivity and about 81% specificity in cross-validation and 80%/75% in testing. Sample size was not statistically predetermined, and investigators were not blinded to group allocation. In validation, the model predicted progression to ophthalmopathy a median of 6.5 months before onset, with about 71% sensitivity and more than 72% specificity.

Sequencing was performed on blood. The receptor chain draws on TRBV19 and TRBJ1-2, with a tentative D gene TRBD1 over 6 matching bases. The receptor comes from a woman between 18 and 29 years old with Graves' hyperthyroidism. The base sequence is TGTGCCAGTAGTCCCGGGGGGGGGCTCGGCTACACCTTC. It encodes CASSPGGGLGYTF.